This T cell receptor (beta chain) was observed in a study of early T cells in non-severe SARS-CoV-2 infection. Study summary: Sequencing of unsorted whole blood was done on bulk RNA, leaving chains unpaired. Study-level results: In VDJdb matching, anti-spike CD8 responses were favored while private and CD4 specificities went missing.

Researchers tagged individual cDNA molecules with unique molecular identifiers. One entry per CDR3 protein results from TCRdb running MiXCR on the 5' RACE reads. The sample lists 55,000 to 70,000 distinct CDR3 sequences, roughly a tenth seen once, with under 9% in the top ten. From germline, CDR1 is SGHRS and CDR2 YFSETQ. J was trimmed by 4 bases and V by 0 bases; bases with no gene match: 7. The CDR3 length is 16 residues. Notes on this clonotype: Its antigen is currently unknown.

Source material: whole blood. The source of this sequence is an adult who was a healthcare worker with PCR-confirmed SARS-CoV-2 infection or an uninfected control (not recorded which). This sequence joins TRBV5-1 and TRBJ2-5; 9 positions agree with TRBD2. The CDR3 spells CASSLGSLAGRETQYF. CDR3 sequence (DNA): TGCGCCAGCAGCTTGGGGTCTCTAGCGGGAAGAGAGACCCAGTACTTC.